Following are 30 T cell receptor beta chains from one sample sequenced in a study of cytomegalovirus exposure and HLA in healthy donors. The PCR employed 60 Vbeta primers together with 13 Jbeta primers. TCRdb's table, derived via immunoSEQ multiplex PCR, lists solely in-frame clones and lacks some. Of over 70,000 clones in the sample, over 60% were seen once. The sequencing input was PBMCs. The source of these receptors is a middle-aged man in good health and CMV-seropositive.

The chain employs TRBV28 and TRBJ2-3, with 10 nucleotides matching TRBD2. CDR3 size: 17 residues. Germline V gene lookup returns CDR1 MDHEN and CDR2 SYDVKM. Unmatched junction bases numbered 6, after V lost 3 bases and J lost 0 bases. The CDR3 region is CASSFGATSGSTDTQYF. In DNA, the CDR3 is TGTGCCAGCAGTTTCGGGGCGACTAGCGGGAGCACAGATACGCAGTATTTT.

The rearrangement joins TRBV7-3 to TRBJ1-1, with a tentative D call TRBD1 (6 bases). CDR1 is SGHTA, CDR2 FQGTGA, per germline. V was clipped by 0 bases and J by 1 base, with 6 bases between them. This CDR3 spans 14 amino acids. This CDR3 reads CASSLTGGNTEAFF. The CDR3 DNA sequence: TGTGCCAGCAGCTTAACAGGGGGGAACACTGAAGCTTTCTTT.

The chain joins TRBV28 to TRBJ2-3; D gene uncertain. Germline CDR1 and CDR2: MDHEN and SYDVKM. The V gene lost 8 bases and the J gene lost 3 bases, with 12 bases spanning the gap. CDR3 length: 13 amino acids. CDR3 protein: CASSLIRTDTQYF. The CDR3 DNA reads as TGTGCCAGCTCTCTCATACGGACAGATACGCAGTATTTT.

The V and J genes are TRBV7-9 and TRBJ1-1; 8 bases align to TRBD1. The trim removed 1 base at V and 6 bases at J, leaving 7 bases unmatched. The CDR3 totals 15 residues. Germline V CDR1 and CDR2: SEHNR, FQNEAQ (reference sequence). DNA of the CDR3: TGTGCCAGCAGCTTAGTGGCGACAGGGGAGCCTGAAGCTTTCTTT. The encoded protein is CASSLVATGEPEAFF.

This clone has more than one count but fewer than ten. Other DNA sequences within the sample encode an identical CDR3. The chain employs TRBV29-1 and TRBJ1-2, with 8 positions matching TRBD1. CDR1 is SQVTM and CDR2 is ANQGSEA in the germline V gene. This CDR3 has 12 residues. The V segment lost 6 bases and the J segment 4 bases; nucleotides outside the gene matches: 4. The CDR3 protein is CSVRQGFYGYTF. For the CDR3, the DNA is TGCAGCGTCAGACAGGGGTTCTATGGCTACACCTTC.

V gene TRBV27 combines with J gene TRBJ1-5; D not resolved. CDR1 and CDR2 (germline): MNHEY, SMNVEV (reference sequence). The CDR3 totals 16 residues. Trimming stripped 0 bases from V and 1 base from J, with 10 bases between. As DNA, the CDR3 is TGTGCCAGCAGTTTATCGTGGAGAGGAAGCAATCAGCCCCAGCATTTT. Encoded protein: CASSLSWRGSNQPQHF.

This clone was detected only once. The chain employs TRBV18 and TRBJ1-2; 10 bases are shared with TRBD1. Per germline, CDR1 KGHSH and CDR2 LQKENI. CDR3 length equals 18 residues. J was trimmed by 0 bases and V by 3 bases; bases with no gene match: 10. In nucleotides, the CDR3 is TGTGCCAGCTCACCCCGCCGGGACAGGGGACATTCTAACTATGGCTACACCTTC. Protein product: CASSPRRDRGHSNYGYTF.

The chain is built from TRBV28 and TRBJ1-1; D is ambiguous. The CDR3 covers 12 residues. Germline values: CDR1 MDHEN, CDR2 SYDVKM. Trimming pared 2 bases from V and 3 bases from J, leaving 4 bases between. The CDR3 nucleotides are TGTGCCAGCAGTTTAGGCCACACTGAAGCTTTCTTT. Translating it yields CASSLGHTEAFF.

This chain links TRBV28 with TRBJ2-5, with a weak D call TRBD1 (7 bases). Trimming pared 5 bases from V and 2 bases from J, leaving 18 bases between. This CDR3 contains 16 residues. Per the germline V gene, CDR1 is MDHEN and CDR2 is SYDVKM. The CDR3 here is CASSPRGQLAQETQYF. For the CDR3, the DNA is TGTGCCAGCAGTCCGCGGGGACAGTTGGCACAAGAGACCCAGTACTTC.

Details on this clone: The sample contains more than one DNA sequence encoding this CDR3. The chain joins TRBV28 to TRBJ1-1; 8 bases align to TRBD1. There are 12 residues in the CDR3. Germline-derived CDR1 and CDR2 are MDHEN and SYDVKM. The V and J ends lost 6 bases and 5 bases, in that order; junction bases with no gene match: 2. The CDR3 bases are TGTGCCAGCAGCACAGGGGGGACTGAAGCTTTCTTT. As protein: CASSTGGTEAFF.

This chain joins TRBV19 and TRBJ2-1, with TRBD2 matching 14 bases. This CDR3 spans 14 amino acids. Trimming cost V 5 bases and J 7 bases; bases outside gene matches: 1. The germline V gene has CDR1 LNHDA and CDR2 SQIVND (reference sequence). The CDR3 DNA sequence: TGTGCCAGTAGTTGGACTAGCGGGGGGAATGAGCAGTTCTTC. It encodes CASSWTSGGNEQFF.

Here the CDR3 reads CASIETGRGYGYTF. Here the CDR3 DNA reads TGTGCCAGCATCGAGACAGGGAGAGGCTATGGCTACACCTTC. The genes are TRBV5-8 and TRBJ1-2, with TRBD1 matching 7 bases. There are 14 residues in the CDR3. V dropped 6 bases and J dropped 4; count of bases not matched to a gene: 9. The germline V gene has CDR1 SGHTS and CDR2 YDEGEE.

The DNA for the CDR3 is TGCGCCAGCAGCCAATTAGCGGGAGACGGCTTGTTCTTC. It yields the protein CASSQLAGDGLFF. The V call is TRBV5-1, the J call TRBJ2-1; the match to TRBD2 covers 9 bases. The germline CDR1 and CDR2 sequences are SGHRS and YFSETQ. Germline trimming cut 4 bases from V and 15 bases from J; bases unmatched to any gene: 11. This CDR3 has 13 amino acids. Complete variable domain (other parts from reference TRBV5-1 and TRBJ2-1): KAGVTQTPRYLIKTRGQQVTLSCSPISGHRSVSWYQQTPGQGLQFLFEYFSETQRNKGNFPGRFSGRQFSNSRSEMNVSTLELGDSALYLCASSQLAGDGLFFGPGTRLTVL.

Only a few counts were recorded for this clone. The V gene is TRBV6-5, the J gene TRBJ2-1; 11 bases map to TRBD2. There are 15 residues in the CDR3. Germline-derived CDR1 and CDR2 are MNHEY and SVGAGI. With V trimmed by 6 bases and J by 7 bases, 8 bases remained unmatched. DNA of the CDR3: TGTGCCAGCAGCCTAGTAGCGGGAGGGCCTAATGAGCAGTTCTTC. Its protein product is CASSLVAGGPNEQFF.

This clone turned up a few times. The rearrangement joins TRBV4-2 to TRBJ1-2, with 7 nucleotides matching TRBD1. V trimming: 1 base; J trimming: 5 bases; junction bases outside the gene matches: 4. Per the germline V gene, CDR1 is LGHNA and CDR2 is YNFKEQ. CDR3 size: 14 residues. The CDR3 sequence: CASSQVGTDYGYTF. In DNA, the CDR3 is TGTGCCAGCAGCCAAGTTGGGACAGATTATGGCTACACCTTC.

The gene calls are TRBV5-4 and TRBJ2-2; 8 bases fit TRBD1. The CDR3 has 16 amino acids. Germline V lookup: CDR1 SGHNT, CDR2 YYREEE (reference sequence). Losses at the gene ends were 3 bases for V and 1 base for J; bases not matched to a gene: 5. The CDR3 DNA is TGTGCCAGCAGCTACGCCAGGGGGCGGAACACCGGGGAGCTGTTTTTT. As protein: CASSYARGRNTGELFF.

This chain links TRBV2 with TRBJ2-4, with D perhaps TRBD2 (6 bases). The CDR3 is 14 amino acids. With 7 bases removed from V and 7 bases from J, the gap between germline ends came to 17 bases. Germline V gene sequence: CDR1 SNHLY, CDR2 FYNNEI. The CDR3 nucleotides read TGTGCCAGCAACCCAGGAGGGGCTGGGAACATTCAGTACTTC. Residues: CASNPGGAGNIQYF.

V gene TRBV6-5 combines with J gene TRBJ1-4, with a weak D call TRBD1 (6 bases). V was shortened by 0 bases and J by 7 bases, with 15 bases between the two germline ends. CDR3 size: 16 residues. Germline CDR1 and CDR2: MNHEY and SVGAGI. CDR3 amino acids: CASSYSMYRVGEKLFF. The CDR3 region has the DNA TGTGCCAGCAGTTACTCGATGTACAGGGTGGGTGAAAAACTGTTTTTT.

This chain links TRBV13 with TRBJ1-3; TRBD1 might be the D (5 bases). This CDR3 comprises 15 residues. Trimming shortened V by 4 bases and J by 0 bases, and 10 bases separated the two germline ends. Per germline, CDR1 PRHDT and CDR2 FYEKMQ (reference sequence). CDR3 DNA sequence: TGTGCCAGCAGCTCCCCGACAGTCTCTGGAAACACCATATATTTT. Its translation: CASSSPTVSGNTIYF.

This sequence joins TRBV11-2 and TRBJ2-7; a weak D match, TRBD1 (6 bases). V lost 8 bases to trimming and J lost 5 bases, with 13 bases between them. This CDR3 has 12 amino acids. Per germline, CDR1 SGHAT and CDR2 FQNNGV. This chain's CDR3 is CASETGGNEQYF. The CDR3, as DNA: TGTGCCAGCGAGACTGGGGGCAACGAGCAGTACTTC.

V and J are TRBV7-3 and TRBJ1-2; 8 bases fit TRBD1. CDR1 and CDR2 from the germline V gene are SGHTA and FQGTGA. The CDR3 sequence is 13 residues long. The V segment lost 5 bases and the J segment 4 bases; nucleotides outside the gene matches: 3. CDR3 in DNA: TGTGCCAGCAGCAATGGACAGGGCTATGGCTACACCTTC. Amino acids: CASSNGQGYGYTF.

The CDR3 DNA follows: TGTGCCAGCACGGGAGCTTCCTACAATGAGCAGTTCTTC. It is translated as CASTGASYNEQFF. This chain joins TRBV2 and TRBJ2-1; possibly TRBD2 for D (6 bases). With 7 bases removed from V and 1 base from J, the gap between germline ends came to 8 bases. The CDR3 runs to 13 residues. CDR1 is SNHLY and CDR2 is FYNNEI in the germline V gene.

This chain links TRBV5-1 with TRBJ1-1; D is possibly TRBD1 (6 bases). CDR1 and CDR2 from the germline V gene are SGHRS and YFSETQ. The CDR3 extends over 12 amino acids. The ends were cut back, 0 bases at V and 11 bases at J, with 11 bases in the middle. The CDR3 spells CASSLDRAGAFF. The CDR3 coding sequence is TGCGCCAGCAGCTTGGACAGGGCCGGGGCTTTCTTT.

The rearrangement links TRBV7-9 to TRBJ1-1, with D tentatively TRBD1 (6 bases). This CDR3 is 12 amino acids long. V was pared by 1 base and J by 11 bases, with 11 bases between. The V gene's germline CDR1 is SEHNR and CDR2 FQNEAQ (reference sequence). CDR3 in amino acids: CASSLGPGDAFF. Here the CDR3 DNA reads TGTGCCAGCAGCTTAGGTCCAGGGGATGCTTTCTTT.

This clone has a handful of counts. The V call is TRBV6-1, the J call TRBJ1-2; 8 bases match TRBD1. The CDR3 totals 12 residues. The germline CDR1 and CDR2 sequences are MNHNS and SASEGT. The V and J ends lost 10 bases and 8 bases, in that order; junction bases with no gene match: 9. For the CDR3, the DNA is TGTGCCACCGTCCAGGGGGCGCGCGGCTACACCTTC. It codes for CATVQGARGYTF.

In its sample, this clone was seen a few times. The chain joins TRBV6-1 to TRBJ2-1, with 12 bases aligning to TRBD2. CDR1 and CDR2 from the germline V gene are MNHNS and SASEGT. V lost 6 bases to trimming and J lost 6 bases; unmatched junction nucleotides: 6. The CDR3 length is 15 residues. CDR3 sequence reads: CASRALAGGLNEQFF. The CDR3, as DNA: TGTGCCAGCAGGGCACTAGCGGGGGGCCTCAATGAGCAGTTCTTC.

V is TRBV5-1 and J is TRBJ1-1, with D perhaps matching TRBD1 (5 bases). The V end was cut by 6 bases, the J end by 4 bases, with 19 bases between. Per germline, CDR1 SGHRS and CDR2 YFSETQ. This CDR3 is built from 15 residues. In nucleotides, the CDR3 is TGCGCCAGCACGTCCCATTCGGGGGGTGGCACTGAAGCTTTCTTT. Protein product: CASTSHSGGGTEAFF.

V and J are TRBV2 and TRBJ2-1, with TRBD2 identical over 7 bases. From germline, CDR1 is SNHLY and CDR2 FYNNEI. V lost 4 bases to trimming and J lost 7 bases; unmatched junction nucleotides: 10. This CDR3 has 15 residues. CDR3 DNA sequence: TGTGCCAGCAGTGGTAATGGACTAGGATTAAATGAGCAGTTCTTC. It encodes CASSGNGLGLNEQFF.

The chain joins TRBV18 to TRBJ1-4; 12 bases are a match to TRBD1. From germline, CDR1 is KGHSH and CDR2 LQKENI. J gave up 8 bases and V 0 bases, and 1 base lay outside the gene matches. The CDR3 has 15 residues. CDR3 sequence: CASSPPGTGGEKLFF. CDR3 coding DNA: TGTGCCAGCTCACCACCAGGGACAGGGGGCGAAAAACTGTTTTTT.

The chain links TRBV5-6 to TRBJ2-3; 7 positions agree with TRBD1. Per the germline V gene, CDR1 is SGHDT and CDR2 is YYEEEE. The CDR3 consists of 17 residues. With V trimmed by 1 base and J by 2 bases, 10 bases remained unmatched. Here the CDR3 DNA reads TGTGCCAGCAGCTTGCCCTGGGGACAGATATCCACAGATACGCAGTATTTT. It is translated as CASSLPWGQISTDTQYF.